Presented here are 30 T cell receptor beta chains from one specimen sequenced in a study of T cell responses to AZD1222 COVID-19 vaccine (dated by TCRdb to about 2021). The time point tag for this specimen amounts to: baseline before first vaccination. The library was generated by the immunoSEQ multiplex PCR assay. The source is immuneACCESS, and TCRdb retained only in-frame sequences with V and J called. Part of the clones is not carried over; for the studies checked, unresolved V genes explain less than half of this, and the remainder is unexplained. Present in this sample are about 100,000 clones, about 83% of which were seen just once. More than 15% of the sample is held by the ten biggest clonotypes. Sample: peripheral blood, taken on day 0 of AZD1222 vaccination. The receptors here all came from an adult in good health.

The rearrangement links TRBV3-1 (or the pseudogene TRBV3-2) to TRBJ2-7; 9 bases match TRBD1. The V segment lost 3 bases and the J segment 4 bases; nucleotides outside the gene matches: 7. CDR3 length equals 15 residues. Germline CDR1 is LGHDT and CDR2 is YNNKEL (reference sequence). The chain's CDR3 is CASSHAGQGPYEQYF. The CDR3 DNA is TGTGCCAGCAGCCATGCGGGACAGGGACCTTACGAGCAGTACTTC.

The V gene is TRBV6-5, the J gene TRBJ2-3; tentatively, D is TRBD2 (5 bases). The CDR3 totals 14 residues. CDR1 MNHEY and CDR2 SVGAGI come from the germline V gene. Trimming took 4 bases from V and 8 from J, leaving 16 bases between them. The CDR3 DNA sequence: TGTGCCAGCAGTTTTGAGCGGACCGCTCGTACGCAGTATTTT. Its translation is CASSFERTARTQYF.

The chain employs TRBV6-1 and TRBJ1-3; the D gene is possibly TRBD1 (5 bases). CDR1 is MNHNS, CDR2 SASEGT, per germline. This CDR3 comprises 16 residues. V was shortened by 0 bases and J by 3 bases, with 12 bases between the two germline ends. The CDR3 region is CASSEALGRVGNTIYF. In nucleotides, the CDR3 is TGTGCCAGCAGTGAAGCTCTCGGCAGGGTTGGAAACACCATATATTTT.

CDR3 sequence (DNA): TGCGCCAGCAGCCAAGTTTTGGGGACTAGCTACGAGCAGTACTTC. Its translation: CASSQVLGTSYEQYF. The genes are TRBV4-3 and TRBJ2-7; TRBD2 aligns across 8 bases. J was trimmed by 3 bases and V by 1 base; bases with no gene match: 5. CDR1 LGHNA and CDR2 YSLEER come from the germline V gene. This CDR3 comprises 15 residues.

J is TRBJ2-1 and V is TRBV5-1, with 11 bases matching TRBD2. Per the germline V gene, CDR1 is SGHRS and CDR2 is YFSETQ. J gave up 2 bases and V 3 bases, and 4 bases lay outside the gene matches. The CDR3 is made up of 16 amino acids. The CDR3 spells CASSWGLAETYNEQFF. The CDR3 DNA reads TGCGCCAGCAGCTGGGGACTAGCGGAAACCTACAATGAGCAGTTCTTC.

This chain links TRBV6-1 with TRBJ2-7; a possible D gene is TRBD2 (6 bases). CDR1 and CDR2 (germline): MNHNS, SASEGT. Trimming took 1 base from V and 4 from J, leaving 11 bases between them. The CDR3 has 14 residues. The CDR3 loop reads CASSEVGLRYEQYF. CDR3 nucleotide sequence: TGTGCCAGCAGTGAAGTGGGACTTCGTTACGAGCAGTACTTC.

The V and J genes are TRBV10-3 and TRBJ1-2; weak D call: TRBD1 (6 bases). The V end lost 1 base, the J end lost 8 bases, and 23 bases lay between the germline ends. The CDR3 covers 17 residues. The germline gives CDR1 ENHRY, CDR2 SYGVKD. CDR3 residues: CAISEYLGARTQGGYTF. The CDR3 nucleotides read TGTGCCATCAGTGAGTACCTGGGGGCCCGAACCCAAGGCGGCTACACCTTC.

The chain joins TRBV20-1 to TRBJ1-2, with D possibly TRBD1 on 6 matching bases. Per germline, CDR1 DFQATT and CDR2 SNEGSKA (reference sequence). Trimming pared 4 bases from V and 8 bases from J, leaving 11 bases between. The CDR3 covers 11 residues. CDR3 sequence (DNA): TGCAGTGCTACGACAGGATTAGGCTACACCTTC. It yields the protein CSATTGLGYTF.

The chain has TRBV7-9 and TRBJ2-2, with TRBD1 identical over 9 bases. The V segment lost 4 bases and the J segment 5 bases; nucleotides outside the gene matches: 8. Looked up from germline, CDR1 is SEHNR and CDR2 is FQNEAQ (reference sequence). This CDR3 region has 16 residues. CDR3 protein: CASSSTDRGETGELFF. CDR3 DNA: TGTGCCAGCAGCTCCACGGACAGGGGCGAAACCGGGGAGCTGTTTTTT.

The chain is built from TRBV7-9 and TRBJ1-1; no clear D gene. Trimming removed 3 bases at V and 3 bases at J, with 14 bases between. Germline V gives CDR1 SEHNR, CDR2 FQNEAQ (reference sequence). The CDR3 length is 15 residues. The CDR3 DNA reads TGTGCCAGCAGCTTCCCCCGCGGTATCGACACTGAAGCTTTCTTT. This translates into CASSFPRGIDTEAFF.

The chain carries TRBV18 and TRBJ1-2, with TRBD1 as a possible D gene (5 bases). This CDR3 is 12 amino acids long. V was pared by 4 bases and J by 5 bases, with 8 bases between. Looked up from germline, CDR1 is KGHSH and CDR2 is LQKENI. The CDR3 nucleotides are TGTGCCAGCTCACAGCAGGGTTATGGCTACACCTTC. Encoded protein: CASSQQGYGYTF. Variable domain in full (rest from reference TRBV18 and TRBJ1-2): NAGVMQNPRHLVRRRGQEARLRCSPMKGHSHVYWYRQLPEEGLKFMVYLQKENIIDESGMPKERFSAEFPKEGPSILRIQQVVRGDSAAYFCASSQQGYGYTFGSGTRLTVV.

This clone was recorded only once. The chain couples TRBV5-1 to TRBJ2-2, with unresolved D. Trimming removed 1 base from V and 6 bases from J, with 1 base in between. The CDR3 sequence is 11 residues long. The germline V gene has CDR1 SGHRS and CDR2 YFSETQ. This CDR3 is CASSLSGELFF. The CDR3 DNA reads TGCGCCAGCAGCTTGTCCGGGGAGCTGTTTTTT.

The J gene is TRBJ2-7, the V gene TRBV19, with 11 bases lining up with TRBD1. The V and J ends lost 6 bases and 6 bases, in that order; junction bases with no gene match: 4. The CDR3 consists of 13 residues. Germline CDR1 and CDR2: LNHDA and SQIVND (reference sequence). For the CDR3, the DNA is TGTGCCAGTAGCCCCGGACAGGGGGCCGAGCAGTACTTC. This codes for CASSPGQGAEQYF.

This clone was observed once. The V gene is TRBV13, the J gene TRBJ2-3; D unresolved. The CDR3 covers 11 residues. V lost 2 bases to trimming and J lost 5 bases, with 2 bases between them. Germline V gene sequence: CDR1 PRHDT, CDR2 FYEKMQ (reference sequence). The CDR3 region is CASSLLDTQYF. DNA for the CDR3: TGTGCCAGCAGCTTACTAGATACGCAGTATTTT.

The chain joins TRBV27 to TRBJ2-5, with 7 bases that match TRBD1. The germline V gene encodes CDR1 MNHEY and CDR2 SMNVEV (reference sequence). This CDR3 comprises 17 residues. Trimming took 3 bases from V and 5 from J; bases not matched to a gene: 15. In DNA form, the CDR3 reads TGTGCCAGCAGTTTGAATAGCCAGAGAGGGGGCGCGGAGACCCAGTACTTC. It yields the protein CASSLNSQRGGAETQYF.

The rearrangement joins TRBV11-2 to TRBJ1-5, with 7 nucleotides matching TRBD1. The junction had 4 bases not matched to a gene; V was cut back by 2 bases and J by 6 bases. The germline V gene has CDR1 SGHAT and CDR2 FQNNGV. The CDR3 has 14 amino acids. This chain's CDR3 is CASSLTAGGQPQHF. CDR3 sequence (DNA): TGTGCCAGCAGCTTAACGGCAGGGGGTCAGCCCCAGCATTTT.

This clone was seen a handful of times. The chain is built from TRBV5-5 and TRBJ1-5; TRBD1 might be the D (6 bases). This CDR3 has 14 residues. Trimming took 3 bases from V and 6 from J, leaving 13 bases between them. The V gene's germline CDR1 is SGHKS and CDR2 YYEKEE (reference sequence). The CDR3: CASSSEGGGQPQHF. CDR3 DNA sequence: TGTGCCAGCAGCTCGGAAGGGGGTGGTCAGCCCCAGCATTTT.

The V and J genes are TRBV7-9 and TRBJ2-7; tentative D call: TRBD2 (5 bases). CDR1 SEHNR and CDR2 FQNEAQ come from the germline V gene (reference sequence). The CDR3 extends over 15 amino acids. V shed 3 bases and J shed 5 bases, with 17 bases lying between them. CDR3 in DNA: TGTGCCAGCAGCTTCGGCGTGGGAGTTAAGAACGAGCAGTACTTC. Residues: CASSFGVGVKNEQYF.

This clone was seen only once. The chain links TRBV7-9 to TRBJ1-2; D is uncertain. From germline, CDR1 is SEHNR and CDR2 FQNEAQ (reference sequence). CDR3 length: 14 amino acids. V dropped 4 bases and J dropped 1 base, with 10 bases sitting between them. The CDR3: CASSSTTYNYGYTF. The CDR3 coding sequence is TGTGCCAGCAGCTCCACGACTTATAACTATGGCTACACCTTC.

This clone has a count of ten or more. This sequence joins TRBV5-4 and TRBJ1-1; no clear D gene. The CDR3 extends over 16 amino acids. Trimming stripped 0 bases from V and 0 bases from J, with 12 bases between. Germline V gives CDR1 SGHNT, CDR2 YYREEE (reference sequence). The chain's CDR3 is CASSLDLSSMNTEAFF. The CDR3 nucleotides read TGTGCCAGCAGCTTGGATTTATCCTCAATGAACACTGAAGCTTTCTTT.

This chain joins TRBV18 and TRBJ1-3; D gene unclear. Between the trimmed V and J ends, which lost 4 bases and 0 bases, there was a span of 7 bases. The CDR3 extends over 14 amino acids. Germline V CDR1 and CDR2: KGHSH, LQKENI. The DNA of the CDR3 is TGTGCCAGCTCACAGGACCTCTCTGGAAACACCATATATTTT. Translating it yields CASSQDLSGNTIYF.

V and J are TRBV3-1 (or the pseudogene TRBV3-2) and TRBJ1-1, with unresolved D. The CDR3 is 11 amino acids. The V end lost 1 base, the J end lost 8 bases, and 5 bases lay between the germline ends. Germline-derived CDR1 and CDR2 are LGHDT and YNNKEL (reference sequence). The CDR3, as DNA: TGTGCCAGCAGCCAAGCGAGAGAAGCTTTCTTT. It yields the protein CASSQAREAFF.

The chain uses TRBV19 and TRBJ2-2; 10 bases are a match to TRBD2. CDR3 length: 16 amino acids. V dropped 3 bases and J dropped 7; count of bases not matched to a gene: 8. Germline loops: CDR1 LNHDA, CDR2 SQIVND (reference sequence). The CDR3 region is CASSIPSGSSIGELFF. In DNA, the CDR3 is TGTGCCAGTAGTATTCCTAGCGGGAGCTCGATCGGGGAGCTGTTTTTT.

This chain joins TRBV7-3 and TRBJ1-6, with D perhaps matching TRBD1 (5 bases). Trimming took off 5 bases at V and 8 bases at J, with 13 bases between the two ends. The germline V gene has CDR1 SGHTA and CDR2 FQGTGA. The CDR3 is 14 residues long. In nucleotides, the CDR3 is TGTGCCAGCAGCAGGGGTTTTAGGGATTCACCCCTCCACTTT. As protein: CASSRGFRDSPLHF.

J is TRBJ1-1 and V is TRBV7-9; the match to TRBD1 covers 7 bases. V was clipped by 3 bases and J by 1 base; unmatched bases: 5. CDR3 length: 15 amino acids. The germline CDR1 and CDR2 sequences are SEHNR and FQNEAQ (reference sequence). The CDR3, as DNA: TGTGCCAGCAGCTTGACAGGGAGAAGGAACACTGAAGCTTTCTTT. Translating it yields CASSLTGRRNTEAFF. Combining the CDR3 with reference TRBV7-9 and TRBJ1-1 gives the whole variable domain DTGVSQNPRHKITKRGQNVTFRCDPISEHNRLYWYRQTLGQGPEFLTYFQNEAQLEKSRLLSDRFSAERPKGSFSTLEIQRTEQGDSAMYLCASSLTGRRNTEAFFGQGTRLTVV.

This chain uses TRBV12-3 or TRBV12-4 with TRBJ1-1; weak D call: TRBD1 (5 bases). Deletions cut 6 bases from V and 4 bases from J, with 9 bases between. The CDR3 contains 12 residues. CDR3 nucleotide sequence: TGTGCCAGCAGGCGGGGGTCCACTGAAGCTTTCTTT. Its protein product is CASRRGSTEAFF.

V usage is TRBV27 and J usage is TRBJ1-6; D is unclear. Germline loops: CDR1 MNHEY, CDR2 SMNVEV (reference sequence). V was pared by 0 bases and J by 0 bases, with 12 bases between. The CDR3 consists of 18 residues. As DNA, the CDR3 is TGTGCCAGCAGTTTATCGGACGGGATGAGCTCCTATAATTCACCCCTCCACTTT. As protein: CASSLSDGMSSYNSPLHF.

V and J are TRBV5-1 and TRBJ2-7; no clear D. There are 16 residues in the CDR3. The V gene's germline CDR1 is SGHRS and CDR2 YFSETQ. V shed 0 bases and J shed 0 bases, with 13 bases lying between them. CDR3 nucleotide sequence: TGCGCCAGCAGCTTGGGTGCCCTAGGGTTCTCCTACGAGCAGTACTTC. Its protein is CASSLGALGFSYEQYF.

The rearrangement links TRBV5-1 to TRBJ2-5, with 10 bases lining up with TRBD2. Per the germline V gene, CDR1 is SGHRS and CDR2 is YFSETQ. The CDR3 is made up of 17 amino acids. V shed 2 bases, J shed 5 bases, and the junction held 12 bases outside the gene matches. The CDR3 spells CASSFSGRAVAYETQYF. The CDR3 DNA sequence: TGCGCCAGCAGCTTCAGCGGGAGGGCCGTGGCTTATGAGACCCAGTACTTC.

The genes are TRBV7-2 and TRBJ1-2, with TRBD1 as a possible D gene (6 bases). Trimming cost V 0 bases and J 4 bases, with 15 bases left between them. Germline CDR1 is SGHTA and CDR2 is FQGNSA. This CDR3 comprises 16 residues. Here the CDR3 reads CASSLAGGQISYGYTF. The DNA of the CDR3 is TGTGCCAGCAGCTTAGCGGGAGGACAGATTAGCTATGGCTACACCTTC.